A single sample gave rise to the 6 T cell receptor beta chains below, sequenced in a study of low-dose radiotherapy and immunotherapy resistance in tumors. It was with a constant-region primer and a V-primer adapter that TCRs were amplified over around 19 PCR cycles. TCRdb fed the reads into MiXCR, producing one record per CDR3 protein. The table shows over 50,000 distinct CDR3 sequences, with around a third occurring only once. Time point: after trial treatment. As for treatment: LDRT plus nivolumab, ipilimumab, low-dose cyclophosphamide and aspirin (RACIN trial). Material: PBMCs, obtained after low-dose radiotherapy plus immunotherapy. These TCRs come from a male donor with rectosigmoid adenocarcinoma.

This clonotype was observed at least ten times. The chain employs TRBV12-3 or TRBV12-4 and TRBJ1-2, with D uncertain. The CDR3 is made up of 12 amino acids. V was pared by 5 bases and J by 8 bases, with 12 bases between. The CDR3 here is CASSPRGRGYTF. In nucleotides, the CDR3 is TGTGCCAGCAGTCCCCGGGGAAGGGGCTACACCTTC.

As for this clonotype: The DNA is left out, because the CDR3 cannot be placed on it with certainty; the CDR3 is given as TCRdb lists it. The chain couples TRBV19 to TRBJ2-2; the table gives TRBD1 as D, unverified against the DNA. The germline V gene encodes CDR1 LNHDA and CDR2 SQIVND (reference sequence). Including both end residues, the CDR3 is 16 amino acids long. The CDR3: CASREDTGELFFFFFF.

This clonotype has a single count. The chain employs TRBV12-3 or TRBV12-4 and TRBJ1-2; D gene unclear. CDR3 length: 12 residues. Trimming removed 2 bases at V and 7 bases at J, with 8 bases between. CDR3 residues: CASSLLNIGYTF. The CDR3 nucleotides are TGTGCCAGCAGTTTATTAAATATTGGCTACACCTTC.

This clonotype was counted at least ten times. The chain is built from TRBV7-2 and TRBJ2-1; no definite D call. The germline V gene encodes CDR1 SGHTA and CDR2 FQGNSA. Trimming removed 5 bases from V and 1 base from J, with 9 bases in between. This CDR3 is 14 amino acids long. CDR3 DNA sequence: TGTGCCAGCAGCCGGCCTACATCCTACAATGAGCAGTTCTTC. This gives the protein CASSRPTSYNEQFF.

This chain joins TRBV21-1 and TRBJ2-7. TRBV21-1 is noted as a pseudogene. The CDR3 runs to 13 residues. The DNA of the CDR3 is TGTGCCAGCAGCAAAGGACCTTCCTACGAGCAGTACTTC. Its protein product is CASSKGPSYEQYF.

This clonotype has at least ten counts. The chain links TRBV7-9 to TRBJ2-1; a possible D gene is TRBD2 (6 bases). Trimming took off 3 bases at V and 8 bases at J, with 14 bases between the two ends. Germline V gives CDR1 SEHNR, CDR2 FQNEAQ (reference sequence). This CDR3 region has 14 residues. The CDR3 DNA follows: TGTGCCAGCAGCTTGGGACTGCAGGTTGATGAGCAGTTCTTC. Its translation: CASSLGLQVDEQFF.